This T cell receptor beta chain was sequenced for a study of T cells after yellow fever vaccination. Overall study: Preparing low-cell-number fractions relied on SMART-Seq v4 Ultra Low Input.

Overall study results and limits: A small proportion of clonotypes was detected in both the CD4 and CD8 compartments.

Worth noting for this clonotype: Its antigen is undetermined.

Making TCR cDNA involved 5'RACE template switching, which added UMIs and a universal primer site. TCRdb itself ran the 5' RACE reads through MiXCR, one entry per CDR3 protein. The sample lists about 580,000 distinct CDR3 sequences, about 17% seen once, with around a sixth in the top ten. CDR1 is MGHDK and CDR2 is SYGVNS in the germline V gene. CDR3 length: 15 amino acids. Trimming took 3 bases from V and 2 from J, leaving 11 bases between them. This chain joins TRBV25-1 and TRBJ1-3, with unresolved D. Material: PBMCs, obtained about 5 days after the first yellow fever vaccination. The sequence came from a man between 18 and 29 years old who received the YFV17D yellow fever vaccine. CDR3 amino acids: CASSDIREPGNTIYF. CDR3 bases: TGTGCCAGCAGTGATATAAGGGAACCTGGAAACACCATATATTTT.